The sequence of this T cell receptor beta chain was determined in a study of T cells in Graves' hyperthyroidism and ophthalmopathy. Whole-study context: Peripheral blood was taken when the disease was first diagnosed, before any treatment began.

Amplification targeted TCR beta CDR3 regions from RNA transcripts. The HTBI set primed first-round TCR CDR3 RT-PCR. Each CDR3 protein is one row after TCRdb ran MiXCR on the multiplex PCR reads. The top ten hold around 54% of the sample, which has a few hundred thousand distinct CDR3 sequences, under 25% seen once. Patients with uncontrolled infections, other autoimmune diseases, pregnancy or lactation were excluded. The source of the PBMCs was less than 12 ml of fresh peripheral blood. Per germline, CDR1 SNHLY and CDR2 FYNNEI. The CDR3 totals 14 residues. V lost 6 bases and J lost 1, with 11 bases in between.

V is TRBV2 and J is TRBJ2-3; no definite D call. The receptor's source is a woman aged 65 to 85 with Graves' ophthalmopathy. Sequences were obtained from blood. The CDR3 is CASRSQWGTDTQYF. The CDR3 coding sequence is TGTGCCAGCAGATCTCAATGGGGCACAGATACGCAGTATTTT.